Listed below are T cell receptor beta chains from one sample, sequenced in a study of Ad26.COV2.S vaccination and SARS-CoV-2 variants. Only in-frame clones appear in the TCRdb table, and some are missing; sequencing was by immunoSEQ multiplex PCR. The sample shows 350,000 to 500,000 clones, 90% of them seen only once. Sequences were derived from peripheral blood, sampled in a trial of Ad26.COV2.S vaccine versus placebo. The receptors come from a person between 18 and 65 years old who received the Ad26.COV2.S COVID-19 vaccine or a placebo. CDR3s include the opening cysteine and the closing phenylalanine or tryptophan. The order of the fields is D gene, clone size, V gene, J gene, CDR3 protein, CDR3 DNA. A D gene is named only where the DNA matches it firmly. Size values are once, few and many counts, or a class for expanded clones, and some rows have none.

.	.	TRBV13	TRBJ1-1	CASSPWDRPAEAFF	TGTGCCAGCAGCCCATGGGACCGACCGGCTGAAGCTTTCTTT
TRBD1	.	TRBV4-3	TRBJ1-5	CASSPDRVNQPQHF	TGCGCCAGCAGCCCAGACAGGGTCAATCAGCCCCAGCATTTT
.	.	TRBV28	TRBJ1-2	CAAGTWKENGYTF	TGTGCCGCCGGGACATGGAAGGAAAATGGCTACACCTTC
.	.	TRBV5-5	TRBJ1-2	CASSPGPERHGYTF	TGTGCCAGCAGCCCCGGCCCAGAGAGGCATGGCTACACCTTC
.	.	TRBV14	TRBJ2-5	CASSEQETQYF	TGTGCCAGCAGCGAACAAGAGACCCAGTACTTC
TRBD2	once	TRBV6-5	TRBJ2-7	CASSPSGRSDEQYF	TGTGCCAGCAGTCCTAGCGGGAGGTCGGACGAGCAGTACTTC
.	.	TRBV7-9	TRBJ1-1	CASSLDAVNTEAFF	TGTGCCAGCAGCTTAGACGCGGTGAACACTGAAGCTTTCTTT
.	.	TRBV12-3/TRBV12-4	TRBJ2-5	CASSIRRSETQYF	TGTGCCAGCAGTATTCGACGGTCAGAGACCCAGTACTTC
.	.	TRBV29-1	TRBJ2-3	CSVVRTGTDTQYF	TGCAGCGTTGTTAGGACAGGCACAGATACGCAGTATTTT
TRBD1	.	TRBV7-8	TRBJ2-5	CASSLGTVGGETQYF	TGTGCCAGCTCTTTAGGGACAGTTGGGGGAGAGACCCAGTACTTC
TRBD2	.	TRBV5-8	TRBJ2-2	CASRGLASGELFF	TGTGCCAGCAGGGGACTAGCGTCCGGGGAGCTGTTTTTT
.	.	TRBV28	TRBJ1-4	CASRFTRANEKLFF	TGTGCCAGCAGATTCACAAGGGCTAATGAAAAACTGTTTTTT
TRBD2	.	TRBV7-8	TRBJ2-3	CASSLWEGRTDTQYF	TGTGCCAGCAGCTTGTGGGAGGGGCGCACAGATACGCAGTATTTT
.	.	TRBV5-1	TRBJ1-4	CASSLDSVATNEKLFF	TGCGCCAGCAGCCTGGACAGCGTTGCAACTAATGAAAAACTGTTTTTT
.	.	TRBV27	TRBJ2-1	CASSFGPPGNEQFF	TGTGCCAGCAGTTTTGGCCCGCCGGGCAATGAGCAGTTCTTC
.	.	TRBV28	TRBJ1-2	CASSLIGEGVGYTF	TGTGCCAGCAGTTTAATCGGGGAAGGAGTTGGCTACACCTTC
.	.	TRBV9	TRBJ1-4	CASGWGEKLFF	TGTGCCAGCGGATGGGGAGAAAAACTGTTTTTT
.	.	TRBV7-2	TRBJ2-7	CASSLDYEQYF	TGTGCCAGCAGCTTAGATTACGAGCAGTACTTC
.	.	TRBV28	TRBJ1-5	CASSLSAGDQPQHF	TGTGCCAGCAGTTTATCGGCGGGTGATCAGCCCCAGCATTTT
.	.	TRBV12-3/TRBV12-4	TRBJ2-5	CASSTDRQETQYF	TGTGCCAGCAGTACGGACAGACAAGAGACCCAGTACTTC
.	once	TRBV19	TRBJ2-7	CASKEAAGSPEQYF	TGTGCCAGTAAAGAGGCGGCGGGATCACCCGAGCAGTACTTC
.	.	TRBV28	TRBJ2-7	CASRDRRGTYEQYF	TGTGCCAGCAGAGACCGAAGGGGAACCTACGAGCAGTACTTC
TRBD1	.	TRBV7-8	TRBJ2-7	CASSAGQASYEQYF	TGTGCCAGCAGCGCGGGACAGGCCTCCTACGAGCAGTACTTC
.	many	TRBV27	TRBJ1-2	CASSPTTASYGYTF	TGTGCCAGCAGTCCGACGACAGCTTCCTATGGCTACACCTTC
.	.	TRBV28	TRBJ1-5	CASSLWDSNQPQHF	TGTGCCAGCAGTTTATGGGACAGCAATCAGCCCCAGCATTTT
TRBD1	.	TRBV14	TRBJ1-5	CASYRTGGLLNQPQHF	TGTGCCAGCTACCGGACAGGGGGCTTATTAAATCAGCCCCAGCATTTT
TRBD2	.	TRBV7-3	TRBJ2-2	CASSLLRERTGELFF	TGTGCCAGCAGCTTATTGCGGGAGAGGACCGGGGAGCTGTTTTTT
.	.	TRBV10-3	TRBJ2-7	CASGDRAYEQYF	TGTGCCTCCGGTGACCGGGCCTACGAGCAGTACTTC
TRBD2	.	TRBV27	TRBJ2-3	CASSFPCLLAGGRTDTQYF	TGTGCCAGCAGTTTCCCCTGTTTATTAGCGGGAGGCCGCACAGATACGCAGTATTTT
TRBD1	.	TRBV10-3	TRBJ1-1	CAISSDRGLGYTEAFF	TGTGCCATCAGTTCGGACAGGGGGCTGGGGTACACTGAAGCTTTCTTT
TRBD1	.	TRBV7-9	TRBJ2-2	CASSLGQDHGELFF	TGTGCCAGCAGTCTAGGACAGGATCACGGGGAGCTGTTTTTT
.	once	TRBV14	TRBJ2-1	CASSQDHDEQFF	TGTGCCAGCAGCCAAGATCACGATGAGCAGTTCTTC
.	.	TRBV5-6	TRBJ2-5	CASSLTGDPQETQYF	TGTGCCAGCAGCTTGACGGGGGACCCGCAAGAGACCCAGTACTTC